What follows are 8 T cell receptor beta chains derived from one specimen sequenced in a study of early stage breast cancer tumors. Repertoires were generated with immunoSEQ multiplex PCR, while TCRdb's copy carries only in-frame clones and drops some. The table shows 40,000 to 60,000 clones, with 65% to 90% occurring only once. Specimen: blood. Receptors were obtained from a person between 50 and 60 years old with breast cancer.

The chain couples TRBV2 to TRBJ1-1; D remains unclear. Deletions cut 5 bases from V and 0 bases from J, with 10 bases between. Germline-derived CDR1 and CDR2 are SNHLY and FYNNEI. The CDR3 sequence is 14 residues long. The CDR3 loop reads CASSFTSLNTEAFF. The CDR3 DNA reads TGTGCCAGCAGTTTTACATCCCTGAACACTGAAGCTTTCTTT.

This clone is a singleton in its sample. The chain has TRBV12-5 and TRBJ1-1, with D maybe TRBD1 (5 bases). The germline CDR1 and CDR2 sequences are LGHNT and FRNRAP. This CDR3 is 15 amino acids long. V was trimmed by 0 bases and J by 1 base, leaving 9 bases between them. CDR3 in amino acids: CASGLVLGGNTEAFF. The CDR3 DNA reads as TGTGCTAGTGGTTTGGTCCTGGGGGGGAACACTGAAGCTTTCTTT.

The sample holds a few counts of this clone. CDR3 coding DNA: TGTGCCAGCAGCCAGAGGGTCGGCAATTCACCCCTCCACTTT. This codes for CASSQRVGNSPLHF. The chain couples TRBV7-2 to TRBJ1-6, with no clear D. Trimming pared 5 bases from V and 7 bases from J, leaving 12 bases between. Germline loops: CDR1 SGHTA, CDR2 FQGNSA. The CDR3 has 14 amino acids.

The chain couples TRBV6-5 to TRBJ2-5; D possibly uses TRBD1 or TRBD2 (5 bases each). In germline, CDR1 is MNHEY, CDR2 SVGAGI. The V and J ends lost 6 bases and 2 bases respectively, with 13 bases between them. The CDR3 has 14 residues. The CDR3 region has the DNA TGTGCCAGCAGAGCCTATGGGGGACAAGAGACCCAGTACTTC. Protein sequence: CASRAYGGQETQYF.

The chain links TRBV10-1 to TRBJ2-7, with 7 bases identical to TRBD1. V was pared by 5 bases and J by 5 bases, with 6 bases of the junction left unmatched. Germline values: CDR1 WNHNN, CDR2 SYGVQD (reference sequence). The CDR3 sequence is 13 residues long. The CDR3 loop reads CASSSTGYDEQYF. As DNA, the CDR3 is TGCGCCAGCAGTTCGACAGGGTACGACGAGCAGTACTTC.

The genes are TRBV5-3 and TRBJ2-5; 12 nucleotides match TRBD2. TRBV5-3 qualifies as an ORF whose function is uncertain. The CDR3 covers 17 residues. Germline trimming cut 2 bases from V and 4 bases from J; bases unmatched to any gene: 9. Here the CDR3 reads CARSLPQTSGSGETQYF. The CDR3 nucleotides are TGTGCCAGAAGCTTACCCCAGACTAGCGGGAGTGGAGAGACCCAGTACTTC.

The gene calls are TRBV6-5 and TRBJ1-2; possibly TRBD1 for D (6 bases). The CDR3 spans 14 residues. Per germline, CDR1 MNHEY and CDR2 SVGAGI. Trimming cost V 5 bases and J 2 bases, with 12 bases left between them. CDR3 loop: CASSPDTGNYGYTF. Written as DNA, the CDR3 is TGTGCCAGCAGTCCCGATACAGGGAACTATGGCTACACCTTC.

This rearrangement joins TRBV27 to TRBJ2-3; D perhaps matches TRBD2 (7 bases). Germline V gene sequence: CDR1 MNHEY, CDR2 SMNVEV (reference sequence). This CDR3 region has 16 residues. The V end lost 5 bases, the J end lost 2 bases, and 17 bases lay between the germline ends. The CDR3 nucleotides read TGTGCCAGCAGTAGGGGGGGCGGGATGAACACAGATACGCAGTATTTT. Translation: CASSRGGGMNTDTQYF.